This T cell receptor (beta chain) was sequenced during a study of blood T cell repertoires in COVID-19. Study context: T cells, B-cell-depleted T cells, or PBMCs provided the cDNA or gDNA that served as material.

Data came from immunoSEQ multiplex PCR; TCRdb stores just in-frame clones and leaves some out. The sample lists about 25,000 clones; 80% to 85% were seen once. The CDR3 totals 15 residues. V lost 0 bases, J lost 1 base, and 3 bases stayed unmatched. CDR1 is SGDLS and CDR2 is YYNGEE in the germline V gene. This TCR came from a woman of 80 years or more with acute or convalescent COVID-19. This chain uses TRBV9 with TRBJ1-1; 7 nucleotides align to TRBD1. The sequenced material came from peripheral blood. CDR3 DNA sequence: TGTGCCAGCAGCGTAGTGGACAGGTCGAACACTGAAGCTTTCTTT. As protein: CASSVVDRSNTEAFF.